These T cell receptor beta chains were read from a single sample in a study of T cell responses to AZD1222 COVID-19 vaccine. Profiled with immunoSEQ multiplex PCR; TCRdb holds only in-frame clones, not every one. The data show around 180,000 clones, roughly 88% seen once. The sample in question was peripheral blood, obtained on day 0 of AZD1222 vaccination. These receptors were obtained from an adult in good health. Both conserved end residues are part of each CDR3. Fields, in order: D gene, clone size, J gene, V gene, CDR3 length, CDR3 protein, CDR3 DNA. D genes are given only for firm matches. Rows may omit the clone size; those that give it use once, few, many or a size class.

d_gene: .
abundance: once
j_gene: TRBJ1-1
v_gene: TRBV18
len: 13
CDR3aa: CASSPGRLAEAFF
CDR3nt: TGTGCCAGCTCACCAGGGCGACTCGCTGAAGCTTTCTTT

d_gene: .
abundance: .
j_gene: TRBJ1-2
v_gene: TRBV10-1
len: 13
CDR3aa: CASSDDTGNGYTF
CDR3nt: TGCGCCAGCAGTGACGATACGGGGAATGGCTACACCTTC

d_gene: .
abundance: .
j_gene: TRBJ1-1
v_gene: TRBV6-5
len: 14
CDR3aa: CASTSPVSNTEAFF
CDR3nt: TGTGCCAGCACCTCCCCAGTGTCGAACACTGAAGCTTTCTTT

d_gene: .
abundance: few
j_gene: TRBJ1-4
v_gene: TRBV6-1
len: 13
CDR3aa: CASSEAGGEKLFF
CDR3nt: TGTGCCAGCAGTGAAGCCGGGGGGGAAAAACTGTTTTTT

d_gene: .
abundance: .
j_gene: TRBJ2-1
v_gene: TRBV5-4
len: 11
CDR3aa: CASSLGNEQFF
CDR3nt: TGTGCCAGCAGCTTAGGGAATGAGCAGTTCTTC

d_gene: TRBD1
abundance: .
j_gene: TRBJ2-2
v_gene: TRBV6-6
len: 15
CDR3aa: CASSYDRGFTGELFF
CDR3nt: TGTGCCAGCAGTTACGACAGGGGGTTTACCGGGGAGCTGTTTTTT

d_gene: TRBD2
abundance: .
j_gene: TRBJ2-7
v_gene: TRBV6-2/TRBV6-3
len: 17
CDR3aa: CASSYSSGLAGAYEQYF
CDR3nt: TGTGCCAGCAGTTACTCCTCTGGACTAGCGGGAGCCTACGAGCAGTACTTC

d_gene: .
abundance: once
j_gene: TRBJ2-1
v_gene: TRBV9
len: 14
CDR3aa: CASSAARGYNEQFF
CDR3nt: TGTGCCAGCAGCGCCGCGCGAGGCTACAATGAGCAGTTCTTC

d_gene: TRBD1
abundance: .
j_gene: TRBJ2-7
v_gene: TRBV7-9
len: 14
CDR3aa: CASRSRGLEDEQYF
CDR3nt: TGTGCCAGCAGGTCTAGGGGGCTGGAGGACGAGCAGTACTTC

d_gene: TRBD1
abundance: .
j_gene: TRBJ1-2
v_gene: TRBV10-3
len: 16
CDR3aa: CAISESIEGQSFGYTF
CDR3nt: TGTGCCATCAGTGAGTCGATAGAGGGACAGAGTTTTGGCTACACCTTC

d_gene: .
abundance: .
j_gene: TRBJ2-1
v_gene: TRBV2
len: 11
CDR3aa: CASSYVNEQFF
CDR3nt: TGTGCCAGCAGTTACGTTAATGAGCAGTTCTTC

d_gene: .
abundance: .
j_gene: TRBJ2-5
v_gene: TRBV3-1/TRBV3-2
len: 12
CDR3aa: CASSSGQETQYF
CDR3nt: TGTGCCAGCAGCTCCGGACAAGAGACCCAGTACTTC

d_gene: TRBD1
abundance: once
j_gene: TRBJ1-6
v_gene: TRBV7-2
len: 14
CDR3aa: CASSPRQGASPLHF
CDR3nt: TGTGCCAGCAGCCCCCGACAGGGTGCTTCACCCCTCCACTTT

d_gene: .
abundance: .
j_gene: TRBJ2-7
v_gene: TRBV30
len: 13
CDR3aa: CACSGGLLYEQYF
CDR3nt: TGTGCCTGCTCGGGGGGCCTCCTTTACGAGCAGTACTTC

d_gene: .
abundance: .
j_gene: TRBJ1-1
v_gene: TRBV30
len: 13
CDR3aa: CAWSQQLETEAFF
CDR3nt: TGTGCCTGGAGTCAACAGCTGGAGACTGAAGCTTTCTTT

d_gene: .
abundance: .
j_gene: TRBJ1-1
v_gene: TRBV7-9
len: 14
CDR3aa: CASSFGGWDTEAFF
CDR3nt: TGTGCCAGCAGCTTCGGGGGATGGGACACTGAAGCTTTCTTT

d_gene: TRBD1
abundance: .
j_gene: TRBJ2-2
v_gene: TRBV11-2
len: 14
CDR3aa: CARDRDRGAGELFF
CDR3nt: TGTGCCAGAGACAGGGACAGGGGGGCCGGGGAGCTGTTTTTT

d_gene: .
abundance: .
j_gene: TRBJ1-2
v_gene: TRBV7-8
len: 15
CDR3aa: CASSLAATGTGGYTF
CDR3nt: TGTGCCAGCAGCTTAGCGGCAACAGGGACGGGCGGCTACACCTTC

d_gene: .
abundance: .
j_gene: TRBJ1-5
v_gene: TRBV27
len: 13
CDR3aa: CASSATGYQPQHF
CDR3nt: TGTGCCAGCAGTGCAACAGGGTATCAGCCCCAGCATTTT

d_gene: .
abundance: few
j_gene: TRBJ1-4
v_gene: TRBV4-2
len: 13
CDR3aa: CASSPPTNEKLFF
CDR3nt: TGTGCCAGCAGTCCGCCCACTAATGAAAAACTGTTTTTT

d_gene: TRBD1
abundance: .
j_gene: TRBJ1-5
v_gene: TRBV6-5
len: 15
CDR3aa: CASSSTGGRAQPQHF
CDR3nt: TGTGCCAGCAGTTCAACAGGGGGGCGGGCCCAGCCCCAGCATTTT

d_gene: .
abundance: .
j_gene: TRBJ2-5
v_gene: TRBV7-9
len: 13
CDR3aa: CASSLILDGTQYF
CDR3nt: TGTGCCAGCAGCTTGATCCTAGACGGGACCCAGTACTTC

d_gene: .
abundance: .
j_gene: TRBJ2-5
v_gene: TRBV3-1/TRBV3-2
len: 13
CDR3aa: CASSQSFRETQYF
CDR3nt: TGTGCCAGCAGCCAGAGTTTCAGGGAGACCCAGTACTTC

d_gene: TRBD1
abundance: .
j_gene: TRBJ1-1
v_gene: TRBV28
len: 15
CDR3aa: CASSRTGGLSTEAFF
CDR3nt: TGTGCCAGCAGTCGGACAGGGGGCTTGAGCACTGAAGCTTTCTTT

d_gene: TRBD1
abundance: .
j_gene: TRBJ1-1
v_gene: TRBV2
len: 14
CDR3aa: CASRNRGQNTEAFF
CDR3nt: TGTGCCAGCAGGAACAGGGGGCAGAACACTGAAGCTTTCTTT

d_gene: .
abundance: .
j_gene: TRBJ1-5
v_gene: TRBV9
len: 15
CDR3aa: CASSVGGAGNQPQHF
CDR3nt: TGTGCCAGCAGCGTAGGGGGCGCAGGCAATCAGCCCCAGCATTTT

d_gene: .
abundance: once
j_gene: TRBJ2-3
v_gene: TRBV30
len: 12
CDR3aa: CAIDSSTDTQYF
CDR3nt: TGTGCCATAGACAGTAGCACAGATACGCAGTATTTT

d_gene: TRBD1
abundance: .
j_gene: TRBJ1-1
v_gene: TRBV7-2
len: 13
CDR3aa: CASSPWTGVEAFF
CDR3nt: TGTGCCAGCAGCCCCTGGACAGGGGTGGAAGCTTTCTTT

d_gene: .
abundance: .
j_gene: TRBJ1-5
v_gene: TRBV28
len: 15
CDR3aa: CASSLRQKDRQPQHF
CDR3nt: TGTGCCAGCAGTTTGCGACAGAAAGACCGTCAGCCCCAGCATTTT

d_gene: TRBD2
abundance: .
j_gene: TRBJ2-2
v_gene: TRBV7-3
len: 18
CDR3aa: CASSQSVLAGGITGELFF
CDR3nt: TGTGCCAGCAGCCAAAGTGTCCTAGCGGGAGGGATCACCGGGGAGCTGTTTTTT

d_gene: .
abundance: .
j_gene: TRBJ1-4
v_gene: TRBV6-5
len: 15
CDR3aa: CASRRGEGLSEKLFF
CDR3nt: TGTGCCAGCAGACGAGGGGAGGGTCTGTCTGAAAAACTGTTTTTT

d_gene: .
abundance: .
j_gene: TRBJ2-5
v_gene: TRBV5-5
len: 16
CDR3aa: CASSLAPGLEGETQYF
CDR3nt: TGTGCCAGCAGCTTGGCCCCGGGACTGGAGGGGGAGACCCAGTACTTC